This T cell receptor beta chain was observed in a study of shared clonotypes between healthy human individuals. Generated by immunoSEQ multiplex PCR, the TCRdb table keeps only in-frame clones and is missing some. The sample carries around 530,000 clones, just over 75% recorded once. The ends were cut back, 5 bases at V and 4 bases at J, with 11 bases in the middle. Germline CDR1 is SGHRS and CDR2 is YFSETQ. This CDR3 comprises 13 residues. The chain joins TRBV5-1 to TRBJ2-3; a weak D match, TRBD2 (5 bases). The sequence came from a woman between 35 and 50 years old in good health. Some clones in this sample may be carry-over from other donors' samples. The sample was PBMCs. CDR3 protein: CASRGIGADTQYF. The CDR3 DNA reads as TGCGCCAGCAGGGGGATCGGGGCAGATACGCAGTATTTT. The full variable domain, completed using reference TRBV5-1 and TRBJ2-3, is KAGVTQTPRYLIKTRGQQVTLSCSPISGHRSVSWYQQTPGQGLQFLFEYFSETQRNKGNFPGRFSGRQFSNSRSEMNVSTLELGDSALYLCASRGIGADTQYFGPGTRLTVL.